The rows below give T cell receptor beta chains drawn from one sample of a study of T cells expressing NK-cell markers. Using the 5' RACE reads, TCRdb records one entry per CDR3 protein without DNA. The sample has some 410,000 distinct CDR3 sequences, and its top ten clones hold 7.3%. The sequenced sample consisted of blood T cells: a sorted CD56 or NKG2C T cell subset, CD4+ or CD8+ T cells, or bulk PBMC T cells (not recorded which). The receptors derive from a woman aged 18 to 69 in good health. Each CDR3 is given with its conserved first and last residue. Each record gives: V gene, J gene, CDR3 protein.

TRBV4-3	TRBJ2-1	CASSQGGFSYNEQFF
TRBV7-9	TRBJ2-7	CASSSGTKTSYEQYF
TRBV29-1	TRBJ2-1	CSGRGGTHNEQFF
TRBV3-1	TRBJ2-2	CASSQEGAGTGELFF
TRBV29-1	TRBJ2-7	CSVVGQGSYEQYF
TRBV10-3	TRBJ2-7	CAISASGASYEQYF
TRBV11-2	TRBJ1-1	CASSLTGGVTEAFF
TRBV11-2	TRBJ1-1	CASSRALGAGSTEAFF
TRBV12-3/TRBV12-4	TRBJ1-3	CASTGVAGNTIYF
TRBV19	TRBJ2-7	CASSTGTSGASYEQYF
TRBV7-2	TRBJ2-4	CASSLPTISIQYF
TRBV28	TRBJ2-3	CASSPGPGGADTQYF
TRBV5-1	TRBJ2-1	CASSFDSGGANEQFF
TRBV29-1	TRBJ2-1	CSVGGTAGRYNEQFF
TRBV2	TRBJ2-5	CASTSGTHQETQYF
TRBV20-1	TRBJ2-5	CSARNLAGETQYF
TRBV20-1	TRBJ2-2	CSAIQASGGTNTGELFF
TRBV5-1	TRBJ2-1	CASSLPTGGWNEQFF
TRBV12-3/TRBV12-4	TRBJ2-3	CASSFEGRGTDTQYF
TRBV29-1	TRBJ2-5	CSVAWTAQETQYF
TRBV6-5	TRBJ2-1	CASSYSRLAGSYNEQFF
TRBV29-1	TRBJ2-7	CSVVGPSSYEQYF
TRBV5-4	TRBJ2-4	CASSAPDRAKNIQYF
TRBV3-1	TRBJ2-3	CASSRPGSDTQYF
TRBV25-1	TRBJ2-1	CASSSLTGVGEQFF
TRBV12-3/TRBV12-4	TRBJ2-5	CASSFGGETQYF
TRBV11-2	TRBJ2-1	CASSLSRGTYNEQFF
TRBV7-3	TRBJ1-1	CASSLQGFRGNTEAFF
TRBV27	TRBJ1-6	CASSLGGMSNSPLHF
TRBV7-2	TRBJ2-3	CASSLGRGTDTQYF
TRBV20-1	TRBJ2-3	CSASPGGTDTQYF
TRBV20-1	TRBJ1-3	CSAARRGTEGNTIYF
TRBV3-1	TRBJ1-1	CASRPSRTGGSYTEAFF
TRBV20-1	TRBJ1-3	CSAREGYSGNTIYF
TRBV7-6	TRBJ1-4	CASSSRDTYEKLFF
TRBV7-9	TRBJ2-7	CASSLVGQSYEQYF
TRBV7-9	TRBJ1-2	CASRIRAPDGANYGYTF
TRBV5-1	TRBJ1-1	CASSREATMNTEVFF